Included here is one T cell receptor (beta chain) sequence, with context. The antigen it binds to is not known. No quality values exist for individual bases; no much larger clone is one base distant. Instrument used: Illumina HiSeq 2500. Quantitative 5'-RACE with molecular barcodes was the method used to prepare the TCR beta libraries. As for the original processing: A new computational method, built on a probabilistic model of VDJ rearrangement, was used to identify disease-linked TCR variants. TCRdb reprocessed the public reads (quality trimming at Q25 with fastp, clone calling with MiXCR) and kept in-frame beta chains. Identical CDR3 proteins give one entry, which carries the most common genes and DNA. For this entry, the V and J calls and clone size follow TCRdb and not the study's own pipeline. This sample lists some 150,000 distinct CDR3 sequences; roughly 44% were detected once. The leading ten clones occupy around 15% of the sample.

Synovial fluid samples were matched to blood samples from the same ankylosing spondylitis patients. This sample is drawn from a study of CD8 T cells in ankylosing spondylitis (dated by TCRdb to 2016 to 2017). For the wider study: The study profiled T cell receptor beta repertoires in healthy donors and ankylosing spondylitis patients to find disease-linked TCR variants. The full study cohort was made up of 25 ankylosing spondylitis patients and 108 healthy donors. Peripheral blood samples were taken, and synovial fluid was additionally collected from ankylosing spondylitis patients. Overall study results and their limits: A CD8+ phenotype was shown by the disease-linked clones, which were found at relatively low frequencies in peripheral blood. Some of the motif variants had been reported before in the synovial fluid and blood of reactive arthritis patients, a finding that suggests common disease-initiation mechanisms. The disease-linked clones were reported to be significantly enriched in matched synovial fluid samples from ankylosing spondylitis patients. A TCR beta motif of 7 or 8 highly homologous amino acid variants appeared characteristic of blood from ankylosing spondylitis patients.

The TCR comes from a male donor with ankylosing spondylitis. Sequenced input: synovial fluid, either unsorted or a sorted T cell fraction (not recorded which).

The nucleotide sequence reads as follows: TGCGCCAGCAGCCAACATCCGATCCAGGGGCCGGGGACTGAAGCTTTCTTT. Translated, this is CASSQHPIQGPGTEAFF. The chain is encoded by TRBV4-1 joined to TRBJ1-1, and the D gene may be TRBD1, 6 bases matching. The CDR3 measures 17 amino acids from cysteine to phenylalanine. Only CDR3 DNA is held: 51 bases, read in frame from base 1. Taken from the germline V gene, the CDR1 and CDR2 loops are MGHRA and YSYEKL. V is shortened by 2 bases, J by 5 bases, and the region joining them spans 21 bases.